This T cell receptor beta chain came from a study of blood T cell repertoires in COVID-19. The method was immunoSEQ multiplex PCR; TCRdb's version includes in-frame clones alone and lacks a portion of them. The data contain approximately 300,000 clones, around 90% of them seen just once; the ten biggest clones take up around 0.96%. Worth noting for this clone: Relative to the germline gene, one junction end is altered; a read error may explain this.

The germline CDR1 and CDR2 sequences are MNHEY and SMNVEV (reference sequence). The CDR3 runs to 10 residues. The source is a woman in her 40s with COVID-19, enrolled during active disease. This rearrangement joins TRBV27 to TRBJ1-2; D ambiguous. What was sequenced was peripheral blood. CDR3 amino acids: CPTRRDGYTF. The CDR3 nucleotides read TGCCCCACCCGCCGGGATGGCTACACCTTC.